Given below is one TCR beta chain in context. Its antigen is not identified. CDR3 length: 14 amino acids. Germline-derived CDR1 and CDR2 are LNHDA and SQIVND (reference sequence). Trimming shortened V by 3 bases and J by 3 bases, and 11 bases separated the two germline ends. CD45RO-negative cells were positively selected for CCR7, leaving out terminally differentiated effector memory CD45RA+ cells. This sample was included in a study of shared clonotypes between healthy human individuals. Whole-study findings and limits: In a few donors, approximately 5% of naive CD4 clonotypes appeared in common. What rarefaction showed was incomplete sorted-subset sequencing despite large depth.

Around 200 ng DNA, tens of thousands of T cell genomes, went into each sorted-subset replicate PCR. The protocol was immunoSEQ multiplex PCR, while the TCRdb copy is restricted to in-frame clones and leaves out a portion. The table records more than 2 million clones, around 95% of them present only once. Sequences were obtained from naive CD8+ T cells from PBMCs. This receptor was identified in a man aged 18 to 29 in good health. Some clones in this sample may be carry-over from other donors' samples. The chain employs TRBV19 and TRBJ1-2; D is ambiguous. This CDR3 is CASSITDEYYGYTF. DNA for the CDR3: TGTGCCAGTAGTATCACGGACGAATACTATGGCTACACCTTC.